A single sample gave rise to the 23 T cell receptor beta chains below, sequenced in a study of shared clonotypes between healthy human individuals. Clones were read by immunoSEQ multiplex PCR, and TCRdb kept only the in-frame ones, dropping some. Of 2 million to 2.5 million clones in the sample, approximately 93% were seen once. Specimen: naive CD4+ T cells from PBMCs. Regarding subset: CD45RA+ positively selected. Receptor source: a man between 18 and 35 years old in good health. Some clones in this sample may be carry-over from other donors' samples.

This rearrangement joins TRBV6-5 to TRBJ1-1; TRBD1 is a possible D gene (6 bases). Per germline, CDR1 MNHEY and CDR2 SVGAGI. This CDR3 spans 13 amino acids. The V end was cut by 6 bases, the J end by 4 bases, with 12 bases between. In nucleotides, the CDR3 is TGTGCCAGCAGAACACAGGGTCGCACTGAAGCTTTCTTT. Translated: CASRTQGRTEAFF.

V gene TRBV2 combines with J gene TRBJ2-2; 10 bases fit TRBD2. CDR1 SNHLY and CDR2 FYNNEI come from the germline V gene. After removal of 6 bases from V and 5 bases from J, the junction contained 9 bases not matched to a gene. There are 16 residues in the CDR3. CDR3 sequence reads: CASRASSGRGTGELFF. CDR3 in DNA: TGTGCCAGCAGAGCATCTAGCGGGAGAGGAACCGGGGAGCTGTTTTTT. The variable domain in full, completed from reference TRBV2 and TRBJ2-2, reads EPEVTQTPSHQVTQMGQEVILRCVPISNHLYFYWYRQILGQKVEFLVSFYNNEISEKSEIFDDQFSVERPDGSNFTLKIRSTKLEDSAMYFCASRASSGRGTGELFFGEGSRLTVL.

About this clone: Because the CDR3 is missing its conserved closing phenylalanine or tryptophan, this is likely a read error. The DNA is left out, because the CDR3 cannot be placed on it with certainty; the CDR3 is given as TCRdb lists it. The V gene is TRBV21-1, the J gene TRBJ2-7; TRBD2 is the table's D call and was not checked against the DNA. TRBV21-1 represents a pseudogene. Ends included, the CDR3 has 9 residues. The CDR3 reads CASSKGRGL.

V gene TRBV19 combines with J gene TRBJ1-1, with TRBD1 as a possible D gene (5 bases). V shed 4 bases and J shed 5 bases, with 11 bases lying between them. The length of the CDR3 is 13 residues. Germline V gene lookup returns CDR1 LNHDA and CDR2 SQIVND (reference sequence). The chain's CDR3 is CASSTGRGTEAFF. Written as DNA, the CDR3 is TGTGCCAGTAGTACAGGGCGGGGTACTGAAGCTTTCTTT.

The chain is built from TRBV19 and TRBJ1-5; the D is unclear. Germline V gives CDR1 LNHDA, CDR2 SQIVND (reference sequence). V lost 10 bases and J 3 bases, leaving 19 bases between the germline ends. This CDR3 has 15 amino acids. As DNA, the CDR3 is TGTGCCACACAAGAGGGAAACAGTAACAATCAGCCCCAGCATTTT. Amino acids: CATQEGNSNNQPQHF.

On this clone: Other nucleotide sequences in the sample specify the same CDR3. V and J are TRBV7-3 and TRBJ2-5; no clear D gene. Germline V gene lookup returns CDR1 SGHTA and CDR2 FQGTGA. The CDR3 has 13 amino acids. With 4 bases removed from V and 2 bases from J, the gap between germline ends came to 8 bases. CDR3 bases: TGTGCCAGCAGCTCCACCCGACAAGAGACCCAGTACTTC. Translated, it gives CASSSTRQETQYF.

The rearrangement joins TRBV14 to TRBJ1-4; D is uncertain. The CDR3 totals 14 residues. Trimming pared 0 bases from V and 8 bases from J, leaving 10 bases between. Per germline, CDR1 SGHDN and CDR2 FVKESK. The chain's CDR3 is CASSQDRRGEKLFF. CDR3 nucleotides: TGTGCCAGCAGCCAAGATCGGAGAGGGGAAAAACTGTTTTTT.

This chain connects TRBV27 to TRBJ1-2; tentatively, D is TRBD1 (6 bases). Germline CDR1 reads MNHEY; CDR2 reads SMNVEV (reference sequence). The CDR3 covers 14 residues. V was shortened by 6 bases and J by 5 bases, with 16 bases between the two germline ends. The CDR3 coding sequence is TGTGCCAGCAGCCGTGGGGGACACCGGTATGGCTACACCTTC. This gives the protein CASSRGGHRYGYTF.

This rearrangement joins TRBV11-2 to TRBJ2-1; TRBD1 might be the D (6 bases). The germline V gene has CDR1 SGHAT and CDR2 FQNNGV. V dropped 4 bases and J dropped 4 bases, with 17 bases sitting between them. There are 16 residues in the CDR3. The CDR3 spells CASSSGSWTDYNEQFF. The CDR3 coding sequence is TGTGCCAGCAGCTCCGGCTCATGGACAGATTACAATGAGCAGTTCTTC.

In the case of this clone: This specimen includes other DNA sequences encoding the same CDR3. This sequence joins TRBV7-9 and TRBJ1-2; a weak D match, TRBD1 (5 bases). The CDR3 is 12 residues long. CDR1 and CDR2 (germline): SEHNR, FQNEAQ (reference sequence). V was clipped by 5 bases and J by 6 bases, with 10 bases between them. CDR3 nucleotides: TGTGCCAGCAGCCTGGCGGGGGATGGCTACACCTTC. This sequence encodes CASSLAGDGYTF. The full variable domain, rest sourced from reference TRBV7-9 and TRBJ1-2, is DTGVSQNPRHKITKRGQNVTFRCDPISEHNRLYWYRQTLGQGPEFLTYFQNEAQLEKSRLLSDRFSAERPKGSFSTLEIQRTEQGDSAMYLCASSLAGDGYTFGSGTRLTVV.

V usage is TRBV18 and J usage is TRBJ2-1; 13 nucleotides align to TRBD2. The germline V gene has CDR1 KGHSH and CDR2 LQKENI. V lost 0 bases, J lost 10 bases, and 9 bases stayed unmatched. This CDR3 has 17 amino acids. The CDR3 loop reads CASSPPPGLAGLKEQFF. The CDR3 nucleotides read TGTGCCAGCTCACCACCCCCGGGACTAGCGGGACTGAAGGAGCAGTTCTTC.

The CDR3 loop is CASSLGVMSGEQFF. As DNA, the CDR3 is TGTGCCAGCAGCTTAGGAGTGATGAGTGGTGAGCAGTTCTTC. This chain uses TRBV7-9 with TRBJ2-1; D unresolved. Germline lookup yields CDR1 SEHNR and CDR2 FQNEAQ (reference sequence). V lost 1 base and J 9 bases, leaving 13 bases between the germline ends. This CDR3 is 14 amino acids long. Combining the CDR3 with reference TRBV7-9 and TRBJ2-1 gives the whole variable domain DTGVSQNPRHKITKRGQNVTFRCDPISEHNRLYWYRQTLGQGPEFLTYFQNEAQLEKSRLLSDRFSAERPKGSFSTLEIQRTEQGDSAMYLCASSLGVMSGEQFFGPGTRLTVL.

CDR3 DNA sequence: TGTGCCACCGGACAGCACTCTGGAAACACCATATATTTT. Translated: CATGQHSGNTIYF. The chain uses TRBV10-3 and TRBJ1-3; D perhaps matches TRBD1 (6 bases). Per the germline V gene, CDR1 is ENHRY and CDR2 is SYGVKD. Deletions cut 10 bases from V and 0 bases from J, with 10 bases between. CDR3 length equals 13 residues.

In the case of this clone: The same CDR3 is also encoded by other DNA sequences in this sample. The chain links TRBV28 to TRBJ2-3; no definite D call. V lost 6 bases and J lost 3, with 4 bases in between. The CDR3 contains 11 residues. CDR1 and CDR2 (germline): MDHEN, SYDVKM. This CDR3 reads CASSPTDTQYF. In nucleotides, the CDR3 is TGTGCCAGCAGCCCGACAGATACGCAGTATTTT.

The chain recombines TRBV19 with TRBJ1-5; 7 nucleotides align to TRBD1. CDR3 length: 15 amino acids. The J segment lost 4 bases and the V segment lost 7 bases, leaving 10 bases of the junction unmatched. CDR1 and CDR2 (germline): LNHDA, SQIVND (reference sequence). The CDR3 is CASKPPGTANQPQHF. The CDR3 DNA is TGTGCCAGTAAGCCGCCTGGGACAGCAAATCAGCCCCAGCATTTT.

This chain links TRBV12-5 with TRBJ2-7; no clear D gene. V was trimmed by 7 bases and J by 9 bases, leaving 13 bases between them. From germline, CDR1 is LGHNT and CDR2 FRNRAP. The CDR3 is 11 residues long. The CDR3 DNA reads TGTGCTAGTGAGTCCTTGTGCGGGCAGTACTTC. Its protein is CASESLCGQYF.

The V gene is TRBV28, the J gene TRBJ2-1; 15 nucleotides line up with TRBD2. Germline V gene data show CDR1 as MDHEN and CDR2 as SYDVKM. J was trimmed by 11 bases and V by 3 bases; bases with no gene match: 5. The CDR3 contains 15 residues. The CDR3 sequence: CASSLGGTSGRQQFF. The CDR3 DNA reads as TGTGCCAGCAGTTTGGGAGGGACTAGCGGGAGGCAGCAGTTCTTC.

V is TRBV7-5 and J is TRBJ2-7; the D call in the table, TRBD2, was not verified against the DNA. TRBV7-5 is flagged as a pseudogene. This CDR3 region has 14 residues. CDR3 loop: CVRSSGGDPYEQYF. The CDR3 DNA reads TGTGTCAGAAGCTCGGGAGGGGACCCTTACGAGCAGTACTTC.

The chain recombines TRBV7-8 with TRBJ1-1, with no clear D. The CDR3 consists of 14 residues. Germline CDR1 is SGHVS and CDR2 is FQNEAQ. V lost 5 bases, J lost 5 bases, and 15 bases lay in between. The DNA for the CDR3 is TGTGCCAGCAGCCCCCCCGATTTGTGGACTGAAGCTTTCTTT. This gives the protein CASSPPDLWTEAFF. Full variable domain (rest looked up from reference TRBV7-8 and TRBJ1-1): GAGVSQSPRYKVAKRGQDVALRCDPISGHVSLFWYQQALGQGPEFLTYFQNEAQLDKSGLPSDRFFAERPEGSVSTLKIQRTQQEDSAVYLCASSPPDLWTEAFFGQGTRLTVV.

For this clone: This CDR3 is also generated by other DNA sequences in the sample. The V gene is TRBV28, the J gene TRBJ1-2; D uncertain. The germline V and J ends were trimmed by 9 bases and 0 bases, with 11 bases remaining between them. The CDR3 is 13 residues long. Germline-derived CDR1 and CDR2 are MDHEN and SYDVKM. As DNA, the CDR3 is TGTGCCAGTAGACCCGGACCTAACTATGGCTACACCTTC. The encoded protein is CASRPGPNYGYTF.

The rearrangement links TRBV7-3 to TRBJ2-1; no clear D. Germline assignment: CDR1 SGHTA and CDR2 FQGTGA. This CDR3 spans 11 amino acids. Trimming pared 0 bases from V and 8 bases from J, leaving 2 bases between. The CDR3 loop reads CASSLTDEQFF. CDR3 coding DNA: TGTGCCAGCAGCTTAACCGATGAGCAGTTCTTC.

Turning to this clone: Other DNA sequences from this sample encode an identical CDR3 as well. J is TRBJ2-5 and V is TRBV6-1; D gene uncertain. Trimming removed 6 bases at V and 5 bases at J, with 7 bases between. This CDR3 contains 11 residues. Germline CDR1 is MNHNS and CDR2 is SASEGT. CDR3 amino acids: CASSLGETQYF. CDR3 DNA: TGTGCCAGCAGCCTAGGGGAGACCCAGTACTTC.

This clone has a handful of counts. The chain uses TRBV5-1 and TRBJ1-4; TRBD1 agrees at 10 bases. CDR1 SGHRS and CDR2 YFSETQ come from the germline V gene. The J segment lost 6 bases and the V segment lost 5 bases, leaving 4 bases of the junction unmatched. This CDR3 is 14 amino acids long. CDR3 amino acids: CASRTGTGDEKLFF. The CDR3 coding sequence is TGCGCCAGCAGAACCGGGACAGGGGATGAAAAACTGTTTTTT.